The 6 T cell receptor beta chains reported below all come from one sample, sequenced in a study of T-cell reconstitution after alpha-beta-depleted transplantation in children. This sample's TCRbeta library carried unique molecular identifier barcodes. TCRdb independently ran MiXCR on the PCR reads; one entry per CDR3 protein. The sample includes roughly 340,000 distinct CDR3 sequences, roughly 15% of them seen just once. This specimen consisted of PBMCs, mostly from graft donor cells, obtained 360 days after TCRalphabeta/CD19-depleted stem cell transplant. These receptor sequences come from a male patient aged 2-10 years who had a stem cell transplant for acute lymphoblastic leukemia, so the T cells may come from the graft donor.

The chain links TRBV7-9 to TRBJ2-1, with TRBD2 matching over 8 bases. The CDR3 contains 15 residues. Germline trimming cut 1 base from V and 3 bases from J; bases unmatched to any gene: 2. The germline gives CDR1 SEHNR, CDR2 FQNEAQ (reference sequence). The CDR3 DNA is TGTGCCAGCAGCTTAGACGGGGGGGTCTACAATGAGCAGTTCTTC. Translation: CASSLDGGVYNEQFF.

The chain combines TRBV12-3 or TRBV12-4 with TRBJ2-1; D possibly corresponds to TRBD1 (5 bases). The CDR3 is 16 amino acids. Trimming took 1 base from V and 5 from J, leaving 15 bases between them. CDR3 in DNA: TGTGCCAGCAGTTTAGAAACAGGTCTTACGAACAATGAGCAGTTCTTC. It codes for CASSLETGLTNNEQFF.

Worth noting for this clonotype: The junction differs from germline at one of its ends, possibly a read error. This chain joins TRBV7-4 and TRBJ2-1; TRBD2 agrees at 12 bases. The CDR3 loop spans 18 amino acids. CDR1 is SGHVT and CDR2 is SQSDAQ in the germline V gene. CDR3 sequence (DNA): TGTGCCTGCAGGGCACGACCGGGACTAGCGGGCTCCTACAATGAGCAGTTCTTC. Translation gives CACRARPGLAGSYNEQFF.

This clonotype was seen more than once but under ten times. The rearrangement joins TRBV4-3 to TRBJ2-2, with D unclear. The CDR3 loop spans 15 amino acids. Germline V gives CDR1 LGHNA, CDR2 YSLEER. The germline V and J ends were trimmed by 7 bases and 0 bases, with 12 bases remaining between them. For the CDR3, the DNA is TGCGCCAGCAAGCTCTCCCCCTCGAACACCGGGGAGCTGTTTTTT. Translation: CASKLSPSNTGELFF.

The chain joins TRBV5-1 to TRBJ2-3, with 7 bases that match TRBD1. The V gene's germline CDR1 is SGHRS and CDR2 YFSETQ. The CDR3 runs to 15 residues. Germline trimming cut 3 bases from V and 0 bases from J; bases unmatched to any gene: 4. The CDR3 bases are TGCGCCAGCAGCTGGACAGGCGATAGCACAGATACGCAGTATTTT. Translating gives CASSWTGDSTDTQYF.

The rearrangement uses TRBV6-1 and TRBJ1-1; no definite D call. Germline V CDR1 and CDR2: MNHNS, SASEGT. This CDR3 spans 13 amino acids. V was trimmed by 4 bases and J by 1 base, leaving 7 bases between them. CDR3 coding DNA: TGTGCCAGCAGTGTAAGTCGGAACACTGAAGCTTTCTTT. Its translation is CASSVSRNTEAFF.